The clone carrying this T cell receptor beta chain was recorded a few times. This specimen comes from a study of technical replicates of blood from a handful of donors. Repertoires were generated with immunoSEQ multiplex PCR, while TCRdb's copy carries only in-frame clones and drops some. Of about 82,000 clones in the sample, just over 95% were seen once. The specimen sequenced was T cells isolated from PBMCs. This clonotype was sampled from a human donor in good health.

The chain's CDR3 is CASSEEPNYGYTF. In DNA, the CDR3 is TGTGCCAGCTCAGAGGAACCTAACTATGGCTACACCTTC. The chain uses TRBV18 and TRBJ1-2, with D unclear. Trimming shortened V by 5 bases and J by 0 bases, and 7 bases separated the two germline ends. The CDR3 runs to 13 residues. From germline, CDR1 is KGHSH and CDR2 LQKENI.